A single sample is the source of the 10 T cell receptor beta chains below, sequenced in a study of CD8 T cells in ankylosing spondylitis. TCRdb reanalysed the 5' RACE reads using MiXCR and keeps one entry per CDR3 protein. The data show some 120,000 distinct CDR3 sequences, approximately 15% seen once. The sample taken for sequencing was blood, either unsorted or a sorted T cell fraction (not recorded which). Every receptor here comes from a female donor with ankylosing spondylitis or in good health (not recorded which).

This clonotype was counted many times. This chain joins TRBV14 and TRBJ2-5; TRBD1 or TRBD2 may be the D gene (5 bases each). With 4 bases removed from V and 0 bases from J, the gap between germline ends came to 6 bases. CDR3 length equals 13 residues. Germline CDR1 and CDR2: SGHDN and FVKESK. DNA for the CDR3: TGTGCCAGCAGCCGGGACGACCAAGAGACCCAGTACTTC. Its translation: CASSRDDQETQYF.

This clonotype was seen more than once but under ten times. This chain connects TRBV18 to TRBJ1-4; tentatively, D is TRBD1 (6 bases). The germline V gene encodes CDR1 KGHSH and CDR2 LQKENI. The CDR3 is made up of 14 amino acids. Trimming removed 3 bases from V and 7 bases from J, with 12 bases in between. CDR3 residues: CASSPRGKAEKLFF. CDR3 coding DNA: TGTGCCAGCTCACCTAGGGGGAAGGCTGAAAAACTGTTTTTT.

The chain combines TRBV29-1 with TRBJ2-7; TRBD1 aligns across 11 bases. The V gene's germline CDR1 is SQVTM and CDR2 ANQGSEA. This CDR3 contains 13 residues. V lost 6 bases and J lost 5; bases outside the gene matches: 6. The CDR3 nucleotides are TGCAGCGTCCTTGGACAGGGGGCTGACGAGCAGTACTTC. Translation: CSVLGQGADEQYF.

This clonotype was seen many times. The chain is built from TRBV25-1 and TRBJ2-3, with D unclear. This CDR3 is 15 amino acids long. Trimming pared 1 base from V and 4 bases from J, leaving 12 bases between. Looked up from germline, CDR1 is MGHDK and CDR2 is SYGVNS. The CDR3 coding sequence is TGTGCCAGCAGTGAATTCCGAGCGACGGCAGATACGCAGTATTTT. It is translated as CASSEFRATADTQYF.

V gene TRBV11-2 combines with J gene TRBJ1-5, with 9 positions matching TRBD1. V shed 1 base, J shed 3 bases, and the junction held 1 base outside the gene matches. The germline CDR1 and CDR2 sequences are SGHAT and FQNNGV. The CDR3 length is 15 residues. CDR3 coding DNA: TGTGCCAGCAGCTTAGGGGACAGGGCCAATCAGCCCCAGCATTTT. Amino acids: CASSLGDRANQPQHF.

This rearrangement joins TRBV5-6 to TRBJ2-3, with D possibly called TRBD1 or TRBD2 (5 bases each). Germline CDR1 is SGHDT and CDR2 is YYEEEE. Trimming took 4 bases from V and 2 from J, leaving 14 bases between them. CDR3 length equals 15 residues. The CDR3 here is CASSLIGTHTDTQYF. The CDR3 DNA is TGTGCCAGCAGCCTAATAGGGACCCACACAGATACGCAGTATTTT.

The genes are TRBV28 and TRBJ2-3; 10 nucleotides agree with TRBD2. The CDR3 spans 18 residues. The germline V gene has CDR1 MDHEN and CDR2 SYDVKM. J was trimmed by 5 bases and V by 1 base; bases with no gene match: 12. In nucleotides, the CDR3 is TGTGCCAGCAGTTTATCCCCCCGGAGCGGGGGGGCCGGAGATACGCAGTATTTT. This encodes CASSLSPRSGGAGDTQYF.

This clonotype was seen a few times. The chain couples TRBV7-8 to TRBJ2-7, with D maybe TRBD2 (5 bases). The V end was cut by 6 bases, the J end by 7 bases, with 22 bases between. The germline gives CDR1 SGHVS, CDR2 FQNEAQ. The CDR3 is made up of 15 amino acids. The CDR3, as DNA: TGTGCCAGCAGAGGGAAGGACTTAACCTTCCCGGAGCAGTACTTC. Its protein is CASRGKDLTFPEQYF.

This clonotype has a count of ten or more. The J gene is TRBJ2-6, the V gene TRBV2; D call uncertain. CDR1 is SNHLY, CDR2 FYNNEI, per germline. Trimming removed 4 bases at V and 0 bases at J, with 4 bases between. This CDR3 has 14 residues. Written as DNA, the CDR3 is TGTGCCAGCAGTGCGTCCTCTGGGGCCAACGTCCTGACTTTC. Amino acids: CASSASSGANVLTF.

This clonotype was observed at least ten times. This rearrangement joins TRBV7-9 to TRBJ2-1; D possibly corresponds to TRBD1 (6 bases). V lost 4 bases to trimming and J lost 5 bases, with 9 bases between them. The CDR3 covers 13 residues. CDR1 SEHNR and CDR2 FQNEAQ come from the germline V gene (reference sequence). The CDR3 region has the DNA TGTGCCAGCAGCTCCGACAGGAACAATGAGCAGTTCTTC. This sequence encodes CASSSDRNNEQFF.